This TCR beta chain was sequenced during a study of blood T cell repertoires in COVID-19. On the study more broadly: The United States, Italy and Spain were the sources of the acute and convalescent COVID-19 samples. T cells, B-cell-depleted T cells, or PBMCs supplied cDNA or gDNA.

This CDR3 is built from 13 residues. Germline values: CDR1 SSHAT, CDR2 FNYEAQ (reference sequence). Study processing details: Reference gene primer amplification in the assay estimated nucleated cell counts. Assay used: immunoSEQ multiplex PCR; TCRdb lists only in-frame clones, some missing. That table furnishes V, J and clone size, whereas the DNA furnished D and trimming. Found here are 100,000 or so clones, about 95% of them singletons; the top ten hold almost 4.5%. About this clone itself: The junction departs from the called germline gene at one end, perhaps through a read error.

The gene calls are TRBV7-7 and TRBJ2-3, with D possibly TRBD2 on 5 matching bases. The source of this sequence is a human donor with active COVID-19. The donor label of this sample is uncertain. Material for sequencing was peripheral blood. CDR3 nucleotide sequence: TGTGCTAGCAGCTTCACCCAGCGGGATACGCAGTATTTT. It translates to CASSFTQRDTQYF.